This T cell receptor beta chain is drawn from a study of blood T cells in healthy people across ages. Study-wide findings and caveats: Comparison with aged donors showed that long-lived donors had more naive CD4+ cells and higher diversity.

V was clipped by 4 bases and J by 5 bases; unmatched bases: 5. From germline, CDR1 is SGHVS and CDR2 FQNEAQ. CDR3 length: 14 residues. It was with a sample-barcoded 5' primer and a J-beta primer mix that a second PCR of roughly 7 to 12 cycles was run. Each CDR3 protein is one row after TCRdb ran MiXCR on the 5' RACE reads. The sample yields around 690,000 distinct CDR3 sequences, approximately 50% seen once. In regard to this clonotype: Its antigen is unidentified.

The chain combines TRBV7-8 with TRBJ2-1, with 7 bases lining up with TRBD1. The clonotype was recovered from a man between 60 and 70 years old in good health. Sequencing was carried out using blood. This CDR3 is CASSSTGAHNEQFF. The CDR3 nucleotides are TGTGCCAGCAGCTCCACAGGGGCCCACAATGAGCAGTTCTTC.